A single sample is the source of the 26 T cell receptor beta chains below, sequenced in a study of CXCR3-negative and CXCR3-positive naive CD8 T cells. Overall study results and limits: Naive cells that were CXCR3-positive had more hydrophobic TRB CDR3s (compared with CXCR3-negative naive cells).

Their antigen targets remain unknown. UMI-labeled 5' RACE TRB cDNA libraries were prepared from the cells. TCRdb re-called the 5' RACE reads and shows each CDR3 protein once, DNA omitted. This sample's table has 85,000 to 130,000 distinct CDR3 sequences. The sample was naive CXCR3+ CD8+ T cells from blood. The subset is: CD45RO-CCR7+CD27+CD95- naive CD8+ T cells expressing CXCR3 (TNR3+). The origin of the receptors is a human donor in good health. Some clones in this sample may be carry-over from other donors' samples.

The chain is built from TRBV28 and TRBJ2-7; TCRdb's D call of TRBD1 is untestable without DNA. Germline loops: CDR1 MDHEN, CDR2 SYDVKM. CDR3 length: 17 amino acids. CDR3 sequence: CASSPAPETGNSYEQYF.

The gene calls are TRBV7-9 and TRBJ2-1; the TCRdb D gene call, TRBD1, has no DNA to confirm it. The CDR3 is 13 amino acids. Germline-derived CDR1 and CDR2 are SEHNR and FQNEAQ (reference sequence). The CDR3: CASSERGSNEQFF.

This chain links TRBV7-3 with TRBJ1-1; TCRdb indicates TRBD1, and absent DNA this call remains unverified. This CDR3 contains 15 residues. Germline assignment: CDR1 SGHTA and CDR2 FQGTGA. The CDR3 spells CASSLGGGENTEAFF.

The rearrangement links TRBV7-3 to TRBJ2-1. Germline V CDR1 and CDR2: SGHTA, FQGTGA. This CDR3 is 15 amino acids long. The CDR3 spells CASSLAPSSYNEQFF.

V gene TRBV7-2 combines with J gene TRBJ2-3; the D call from TCRdb, TRBD2, cannot be confirmed without DNA. Germline CDR1 and CDR2: SGHTA and FQGNSA. CDR3 length: 18 amino acids. This CDR3 is CASSPTSGGYLSTDTQYF.

The J gene is TRBJ2-5, the V gene TRBV29-1; TCRdb picks TRBD1, but there is no DNA to check that call. The germline CDR1 and CDR2 sequences are SQVTM and ANQGSEA. This CDR3 spans 13 amino acids. The CDR3 loop reads CSVEVGGWETQYF.

The chain combines TRBV30 with TRBJ2-7; the D call from TCRdb, TRBD1, cannot be confirmed without DNA. Germline V lookup: CDR1 GTSNPN, CDR2 SVGIG (reference sequence). The CDR3 runs to 14 residues. The CDR3 spells CAYTPGQGASEQYF.

The chain is built from TRBV13 and TRBJ2-1; checking the TCRdb D call of TRBD1 is not possible without DNA. Per the germline V gene, CDR1 is PRHDT and CDR2 is FYEKMQ (reference sequence). The CDR3 sequence is 14 residues long. CDR3 region: CASSLRGFYNEQFF.

The chain employs TRBV24-1 and TRBJ2-2; TCRdb names TRBD2, which stays unverified in the absence of DNA. Germline CDR1 is KGHDR and CDR2 is SFDVKD. This CDR3 has 14 residues. This CDR3 reads CATSELASLGELFF.

The chain employs TRBV9 and TRBJ2-5; the D call from TCRdb, TRBD2, cannot be confirmed without DNA. From germline, CDR1 is SGDLS and CDR2 YYNGEE. The CDR3 runs 16 residues. The CDR3 is CASSAYEAGVSETQYF.

The rearrangement joins TRBV7-3 to TRBJ2-1; TCRdb returns TRBD1, unconfirmable since there is no DNA. This CDR3 is built from 16 residues. CDR1 and CDR2 from the germline V gene are SGHTA and FQGTGA. The CDR3 reads CASIPTAPGRYNEQFF.

This sequence joins TRBV29-1 and TRBJ1-1; TCRdb's D call, TRBD1, is unchecked because there is no DNA. The CDR3 loop spans 13 amino acids. Germline V CDR1 and CDR2: SQVTM, ANQGSEA. The CDR3 here is CSVLTGVSAEAFF.

The chain combines TRBV3-1 with TRBJ2-7; the TRBD2 assignment by TCRdb is unverifiable without DNA. Germline V lookup: CDR1 LGHDT, CDR2 YNNKEL (reference sequence). CDR3 length: 13 residues. CDR3 region: CASMPAGEVEQYF.

The chain uses TRBV12-3 or TRBV12-4 and TRBJ2-1; the D gene TCRdb calls, TRBD2, cannot be checked with no DNA. This CDR3 is 13 amino acids long. The chain's CDR3 is CASSSGGRAGEFF.

The chain has TRBV15 and TRBJ2-4. The CDR3 extends over 16 amino acids. Looked up from germline, CDR1 is LNHNV and CDR2 is YYDKDF (reference sequence). CDR3 loop: CATAGSAFLAKNIQYF.

J is TRBJ2-1 and V is TRBV18; TCRdb calls TRBD1, which cannot be checked without DNA. The germline gives CDR1 KGHSH, CDR2 LQKENI. The CDR3 totals 16 residues. CDR3 in amino acids: CASSRGGDRGANEQFF. Complete variable domain (other parts from reference TRBV18 and TRBJ2-1): NAGVMQNPRHLVRRRGQEARLRCSPMKGHSHVYWYRQLPEEGLKFMVYLQKENIIDESGMPKERFSAEFPKEGPSILRIQQVVRGDSAAYFCASSRGGDRGANEQFFGPGTRLTVL.

The V call is TRBV11-1, the J call TRBJ2-3; TCRdb lists TRBD2, though no DNA is available to test this call. The CDR3 totals 18 residues. Germline V gives CDR1 SGHAT, CDR2 FQDESV (reference sequence). The CDR3 reads CASSSSIGTSVIVDTQYF. The full variable domain, in which reference TRBV11-1 and TRBJ2-3 provide the parts outside the CDR3, is EAEVAQSPRYKITEKSQAVAFWCDPISGHATLYWYRQILGQGPELLVQFQDESVVDDSQLPKDRFSAERLKGVDSTLKIQPAELGDSAMYLCASSSSIGTSVIVDTQYFGPGTRLTVL.

This chain uses TRBV29-1 with TRBJ1-1. The germline CDR1 and CDR2 sequences are SQVTM and ANQGSEA. The CDR3 runs to 11 residues. The CDR3 loop is CSELENTEAFF.

The gene calls are TRBV21-1 and TRBJ2-5. TRBV21-1 is a documented pseudogene. The CDR3 has 11 amino acids. The CDR3 loop is CASSKSASQYF.

V and J are TRBV29-1 and TRBJ2-3; TCRdb's D call of TRBD1 is untestable without DNA. CDR1 and CDR2 from the germline V gene are SQVTM and ANQGSEA. The CDR3 contains 14 residues. CDR3 sequence: CSVGPGRITDTQYF.

This chain connects TRBV20-1 to TRBJ2-7. This CDR3 is 12 amino acids long. The germline V gene has CDR1 DFQATT and CDR2 SNEGSKA (reference sequence). CDR3 amino acids: CSARERALEQYF.

CDR3 sequence reads: CASSSTSAVRDEQFF. V gene TRBV7-9 combines with J gene TRBJ2-1; TCRdb's D call, TRBD2, is unchecked because there is no DNA. In germline, CDR1 is SEHNR, CDR2 FQNEAQ (reference sequence). This CDR3 has 15 amino acids. Complete variable domain (other parts from reference TRBV7-9 and TRBJ2-1): DTGVSQNPRHKITKRGQNVTFRCDPISEHNRLYWYRQTLGQGPEFLTYFQNEAQLEKSRLLSDRFSAERPKGSFSTLEIQRTEQGDSAMYLCASSSTSAVRDEQFFGPGTRLTVL.

The genes are TRBV4-3 and TRBJ2-2; TCRdb names TRBD1, which stays unverified in the absence of DNA. This CDR3 is 17 amino acids long. Germline V gives CDR1 LGHNA, CDR2 YSLEER. CDR3 loop: CASSQDQKGVGTGELFF.

V and J are TRBV7-9 and TRBJ1-6. From germline, CDR1 is SEHNR and CDR2 FQNEAQ (reference sequence). This CDR3 is 14 amino acids long. The CDR3 spells CASSYVSGLTPLHF.

This chain joins TRBV25-1 and TRBJ2-3; lacking DNA, the TRBD1 call made by TCRdb goes unchecked. The CDR3 extends over 11 amino acids. Per germline, CDR1 MGHDK and CDR2 SYGVNS. The CDR3 sequence is CASSGPGGQYF.

This chain joins TRBV7-9 and TRBJ2-2. Germline CDR1 and CDR2: SEHNR and FQNEAQ (reference sequence). The CDR3 spans 15 residues. CDR3: CASSLSGTTTGELFF.